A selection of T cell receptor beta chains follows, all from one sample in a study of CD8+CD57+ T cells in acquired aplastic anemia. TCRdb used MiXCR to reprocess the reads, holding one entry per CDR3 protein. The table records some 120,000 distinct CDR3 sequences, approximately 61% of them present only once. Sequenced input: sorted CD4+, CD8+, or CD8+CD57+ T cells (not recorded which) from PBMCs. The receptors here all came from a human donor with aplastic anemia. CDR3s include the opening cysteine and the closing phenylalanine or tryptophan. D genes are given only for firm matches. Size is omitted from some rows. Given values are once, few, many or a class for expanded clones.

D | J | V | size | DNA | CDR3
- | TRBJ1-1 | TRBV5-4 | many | TGTGCCAGCAGCTTCCGGGTCTCGAACACTGAAGCTTTCTTT | CASSFRVSNTEAFF
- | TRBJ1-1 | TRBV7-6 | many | TGTGCTAGCAGCTTAGGAGGGGTGAACACTGAAGCTTTCTTT | CASSLGGVNTEAFF
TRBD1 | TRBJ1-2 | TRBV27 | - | TGTGCCAGCAGTTACAGACAGGGCGGGGGCTATGGCTACACCTTC | CASSYRQGGGYGYTF
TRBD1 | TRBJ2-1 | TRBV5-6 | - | TGTGCCAGCAGCTTGGGAGGGACAGGGACCTACGATGAGCAGTTCTTC | CASSLGGTGTYDEQFF
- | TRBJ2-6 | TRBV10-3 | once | TGTGCCATCAGTGACTATGGCAGATTAAGCTCTGGGGCCAACGTCCTGACTTTC | CAISDYGRLSSGANVLTF
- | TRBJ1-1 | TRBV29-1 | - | TGCAGAACCGAACACACTGAAGCTTTCTTT | CRTEHTEAFF
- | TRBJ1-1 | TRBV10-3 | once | TGTGCCATCAGCGAGGACAGGAACACTGAAGCTTTCTTT | CAISEDRNTEAFF
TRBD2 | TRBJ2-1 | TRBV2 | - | TGTGCCACTGGGACTAGCGGGAGATACAATGAGCAGTTCTTC | CATGTSGRYNEQFF
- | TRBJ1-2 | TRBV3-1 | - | TGTGCCAGCAGCCAAGTTGGGGGGGACTATGGCTACACCTTC | CASSQVGGDYGYTF
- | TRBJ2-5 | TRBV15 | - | TGTGCCACCAGCAGACAGGGCGGAGAGACCCAGTACTTC | CATSRQGGETQYF
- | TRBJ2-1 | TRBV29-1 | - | TGCAGCGTTGAAGGACAGACTACCTACAATGAGCAGTTCTTC | CSVEGQTTYNEQFF
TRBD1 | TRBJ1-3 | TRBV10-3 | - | TGTGCCATCAGTACGACAGGGGACACCATATATTTT | CAISTTGDTIYF
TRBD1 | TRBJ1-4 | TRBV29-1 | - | TGCAGCGTTGAGGATCCGGGACAGCCAACTAATGAAAAACTGTTTTTT | CSVEDPGQPTNEKLFF